This is a list of T cell receptor beta chains from one sample in a study of technical replicates of blood from several donors. Generated by immunoSEQ multiplex PCR, the TCRdb table keeps only in-frame clones and is missing some. The table lists about 81,000 clones, approximately 95% of them singletons. The source material was T cells isolated from PBMCs. These receptors were obtained from a human donor in good health. The CDR3 runs from the conserved cysteine through the conserved F or W. Each record gives: D gene, V gene, clone size, CDR3 length, J gene, CDR3 protein, CDR3 DNA. The D gene is left open where the match is weak. Clone size is stated in some rows and not others, as once, few, many or a class when expanded.

>TRBD1|TRBV28|-|20|TRBJ2-6
CASTETGASTQRTGANVLTF
TGTGCCAGCACCGAAACAGGGGCGAGCACTCAGAGGACTGGGGCCAACGTCCTGACTTTC
>TRBD1|TRBV11-2|-|13|TRBJ1-1
CASSQDRDTEAFF
TGTGCCAGCAGCCAAGACAGGGACACTGAAGCTTTCTTT
>TRBD1|TRBV27|-|15|TRBJ1-2
CASGILEGQTYGYTF
TGTGCCAGCGGTATTCTCGAGGGACAGACCTATGGCTACACCTTC
>-|TRBV28|-|15|TRBJ2-7
CASSLSGAASYEQYF
TGTGCCAGCAGTTTATCAGGGGCCGCGTCCTACGAGCAGTACTTC
>TRBD1|TRBV29-1|-|14|TRBJ2-1
CSVPRDRAFNEQFF
TGCAGCGTGCCTCGGGACAGGGCTTTCAATGAGCAGTTCTTC
>TRBD2|TRBV9|-|15|TRBJ2-7
CASSASGAFSYEQYF
TGTGCCAGCAGCGCGAGCGGGGCCTTCTCCTACGAGCAGTACTTC
>TRBD1|TRBV5-1|-|14|TRBJ1-3
CASSKQGDENTIYF
TGCGCCAGCAGTAAACAGGGGGATGAAAACACCATATATTTT
>-|TRBV11-3|-|15|TRBJ2-3
CASSFQGPSTDTQYF
TGTGCCAGCAGCTTTCAGGGGCCCAGCACAGATACGCAGTATTTT
>-|TRBV25-1|-|16|TRBJ2-3
CASSEYLAVEPDTQYF
TGTGCCAGCAGTGAATATCTGGCGGTCGAGCCAGATACGCAGTATTTT
>-|TRBV29-1|-|12|TRBJ1-2
CSVELQGSGYTF
TGCAGCGTTGAACTTCAGGGTTCGGGCTACACCTTC
>TRBD1|TRBV7-3|-|14|TRBJ2-7
CASTGDRLSYEQYF
TGTGCCAGCACCGGGGACAGACTTTCCTACGAGCAGTACTTC
>-|TRBV5-6|once|13|TRBJ1-1
CASSLVANTEAFF
TGTGCCAGCAGCTTGGTGGCCAACACTGAAGCTTTCTTT
>-|TRBV19|few|15|TRBJ1-5
CASSFGTGVGQPQHF
TGTGCCAGTAGTTTCGGGACGGGGGTCGGACAGCCCCAGCATTTT
>-|TRBV2|-|16|TRBJ1-5
CASSRSGGQMDQPQHF
TGTGCCAGCAGCCGAAGCGGGGGACAAATGGATCAGCCCCAGCATTTT
>TRBD2|TRBV30|-|13|TRBJ2-1
CALTSGHYNEQFF
TGTGCTTTGACTAGCGGACATTACAATGAGCAGTTCTTC
>-|TRBV14|-|14|TRBJ1-2
CASSPRLGSYGYTF
TGTGCCAGCAGCCCAAGACTAGGATCCTATGGCTACACCTTC
>TRBD2|TRBV6-1|-|15|TRBJ2-1
CASSELAGDYNEQFF
TGTGCCAGCAGTGAACTGGCGGGAGACTACAATGAGCAGTTCTTC
>-|TRBV10-1|-|12|TRBJ1-5
CASSDSDQPQHF
TGCGCCAGCAGTGATAGTGATCAGCCCCAGCATTTT
>TRBD2|TRBV27|-|14|TRBJ2-2
CASSRSGATGELFF
TGTGCCAGCAGCCGTAGCGGGGCAACCGGGGAGCTGTTTTTT
>TRBD2|TRBV4-1|-|15|TRBJ2-7
CASSHEAGGSYEQYF
TGCGCCAGCAGCCACGAAGCGGGAGGATCCTACGAGCAGTACTTC
>TRBD1|TRBV9|-|15|TRBJ2-7
CASSARDRAFNEQYF
TGTGCCAGCAGCGCTAGGGACAGGGCGTTTAACGAGCAGTACTTC
>-|TRBV9|-|13|TRBJ2-2
CASSVAHTGELFF
TGTGCCAGCAGCGTAGCTCACACCGGGGAGCTGTTTTTT
>-|TRBV10-1|-|14|TRBJ1-5
CASRAGLRNQPQHF
TGCGCCAGCAGAGCAGGGTTAAGGAATCAGCCCCAGCATTTT
>-|TRBV30|-|15|TRBJ2-5
CAWSIGGSGEETQYF
TGTGCCTGGAGTATTGGGGGGTCGGGAGAAGAGACCCAGTACTTC
>-|TRBV7-6|-|15|TRBJ2-7
CASSLSTGKAYEQYF
TGTGCCAGCAGCTTATCAACAGGGAAAGCCTACGAGCAGTACTTC
>TRBD2|TRBV15|-|15|TRBJ2-1
CATTPARTSHNEQFF
TGTGCCACCACCCCTGCCCGGACTAGCCACAATGAGCAGTTCTTC
>-|TRBV30|-|13|TRBJ1-1
CAWSVSEGTEAFF
TGTGCCTGGAGTGTAAGCGAGGGCACTGAAGCTTTCTTT
>TRBD2|TRBV9|-|18|TRBJ2-3
CASSVEALGGRATDTQYF
TGTGCCAGCAGCGTAGAGGCTCTGGGCGGGAGGGCGACAGATACGCAGTATTTT
>-|TRBV9|-|16|TRBJ2-7
CASSAQGLAALDEQYF
TGTGCCAGCAGCGCCCAGGGACTGGCTGCGCTGGACGAGCAGTACTTC
>TRBD1|TRBV28|-|15|TRBJ2-2
CASSLWTGDTGELFF
TGTGCCAGCAGTTTGTGGACAGGGGACACCGGGGAGCTGTTTTTT
>-|TRBV7-3|-|12|TRBJ2-1
CASSLSTGEQFF
TGTGCCAGCAGCTTAAGCACCGGTGAGCAGTTCTTC
>TRBD1|TRBV6-5|-|13|TRBJ2-7
CASSRTGSYEQYF
TGTGCCAGCAGTAGGACAGGGAGTTACGAGCAGTACTTC
>TRBD1|TRBV6-6|-|16|TRBJ2-1
CASMDRGGRSYNEQFF
TGTGCCAGCATGGACAGGGGAGGACGCTCCTACAATGAGCAGTTCTTC
>-|TRBV6-6|few|13|TRBJ2-7
CASMFGFNYEQYF
TGTGCCAGCATGTTCGGGTTTAACTACGAGCAGTACTTC
>TRBD2|TRBV4-1|-|15|TRBJ2-7
CASSQETSGTYEQYF
TGCGCCAGCAGCCAAGAGACTAGCGGGACCTACGAGCAGTACTTC
>TRBD1|TRBV5-5|-|17|TRBJ1-3
CASSSRGPGQGAGTIYF
TGTGCCAGCAGCTCCCGGGGGCCGGGACAGGGGGCAGGGACCATATATTTT
>TRBD2|TRBV7-8|-|15|TRBJ2-7
CASSSLGLATNEQYF
TGTGCCAGCAGCTCTTTGGGACTAGCAACTAACGAGCAGTACTTC
>-|TRBV4-1|-|15|TRBJ1-3
CASSQDRGVGNTIYF
TGCGCCAGCAGCCAAGACAGGGGTGTTGGAAACACCATATATTTT
>-|TRBV11-3|-|14|TRBJ2-3
CASSLARWTDTQYF
TGTGCCAGCAGCCTCGCTAGATGGACAGATACGCAGTATTTT
>-|TRBV20-1|-|10|TRBJ1-2
CSASYVGYTF
TGCAGTGCTAGTTATGTTGGCTACACCTTC
>-|TRBV27|-|14|TRBJ2-7
CASSLPGRPAEQYF
TGTGCCAGCAGTTTACCTGGGAGGCCGGCCGAGCAGTACTTC
>TRBD2|TRBV6-4|-|13|TRBJ2-3
CASSERETDTQYF
TGTGCCAGCAGTGAGCGGGAGACAGATACGCAGTATTTT
>-|TRBV7-2|-|13|TRBJ1-5
CASSPGGNGPQHF
TGTGCCAGCAGCCCCGGCGGGAATGGGCCCCAGCATTTT
>-|TRBV5-1|-|15|TRBJ1-5
CASSLRGGNNQPQHF
TGCGCCAGCAGCCTGAGGGGGGGAAACAATCAGCCCCAGCATTTT
>-|TRBV18|once|14|TRBJ1-1
CASSPPLDSTEAFF
TGTGCCAGCTCACCCCCCCTTGACTCCACTGAAGCTTTCTTT
>TRBD1|TRBV5-5|-|17|TRBJ1-2
CASSIGTGVRANYGYTF
TGTGCCAGCAGCATCGGGACAGGGGTACGAGCTAACTATGGCTACACCTTC
>-|TRBV4-3|-|15|TRBJ2-2
CASSQDQGRTGELFF
TGCGCCAGCAGCCAAGATCAGGGTAGAACCGGGGAGCTGTTTTTT
>TRBD1|TRBV30|-|13|TRBJ1-1
CAWTSGGRTEAFF
TGTGCCTGGACGTCAGGGGGACGAACTGAAGCTTTCTTT
>TRBD2|TRBV7-9|-|15|TRBJ2-1
CASSNLAGDRNEQFF
TGTGCCAGCAGCAACTTAGCGGGAGACCGGAATGAGCAGTTCTTC
>TRBD1|TRBV7-9|-|13|TRBJ2-4
CASSRTGIDIQYF
TGTGCCAGCAGCCGGACAGGGATAGACATTCAGTACTTC
>-|TRBV6-6|-|15|TRBJ1-1
CASSITYTGNTEAFF
TGTGCCAGCAGTATAACTTATACTGGGAACACTGAAGCTTTCTTT
>TRBD2|TRBV6-5|-|15|TRBJ2-1
CASSYGGTSRYEQFF
TGTGCCAGCAGTTACGGGGGGACTAGTAGGTATGAGCAGTTCTTC
>TRBD2|TRBV7-9|-|16|TRBJ2-7
CASSPLMGLGSYEQYF
TGTGCCAGCAGCCCGTTGATGGGACTAGGGTCCTACGAGCAGTACTTC
>-|TRBV10-1|-|13|TRBJ1-5
CASSTDNNQPQHF
TGCGCCAGCAGTACGGACAATAATCAGCCCCAGCATTTT
>TRBD1|TRBV19|-|15|TRBJ1-5
CASSIEDRAPWPQHF
TGTGCCAGTAGTATAGAGGACAGGGCCCCATGGCCCCAGCATTTT